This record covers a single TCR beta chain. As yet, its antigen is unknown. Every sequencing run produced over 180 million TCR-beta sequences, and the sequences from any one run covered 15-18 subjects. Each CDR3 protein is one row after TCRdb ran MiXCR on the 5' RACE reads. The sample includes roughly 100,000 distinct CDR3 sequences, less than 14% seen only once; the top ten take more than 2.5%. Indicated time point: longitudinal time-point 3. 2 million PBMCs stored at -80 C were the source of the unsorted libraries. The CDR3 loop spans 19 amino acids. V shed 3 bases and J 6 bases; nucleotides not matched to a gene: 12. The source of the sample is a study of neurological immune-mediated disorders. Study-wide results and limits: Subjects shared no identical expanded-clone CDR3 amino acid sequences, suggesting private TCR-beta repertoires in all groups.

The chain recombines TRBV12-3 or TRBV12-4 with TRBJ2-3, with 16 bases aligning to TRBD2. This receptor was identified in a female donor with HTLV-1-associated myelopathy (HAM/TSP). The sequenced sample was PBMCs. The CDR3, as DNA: TGTGCCAGCAGTTTCGAGGTCAGGGGACTAGCGGGGGGGCCGGATACGCAGTATTTT. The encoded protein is CASSFEVRGLAGGPDTQYF.